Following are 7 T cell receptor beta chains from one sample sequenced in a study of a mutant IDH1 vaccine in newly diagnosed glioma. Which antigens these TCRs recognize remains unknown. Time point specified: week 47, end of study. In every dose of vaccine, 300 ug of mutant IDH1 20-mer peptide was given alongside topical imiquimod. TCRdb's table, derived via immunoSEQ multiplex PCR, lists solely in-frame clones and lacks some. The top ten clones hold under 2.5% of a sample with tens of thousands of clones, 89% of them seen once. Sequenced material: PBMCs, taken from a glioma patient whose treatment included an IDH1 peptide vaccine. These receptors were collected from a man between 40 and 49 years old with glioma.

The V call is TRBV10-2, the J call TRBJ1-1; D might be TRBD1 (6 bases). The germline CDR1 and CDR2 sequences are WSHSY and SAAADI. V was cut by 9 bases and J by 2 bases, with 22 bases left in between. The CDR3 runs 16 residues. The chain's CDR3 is CASLEAGGWSNTEAFF. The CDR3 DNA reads TGCGCCAGTCTCGAGGCGGGGGGCTGGAGTAACACTGAAGCTTTCTTT.

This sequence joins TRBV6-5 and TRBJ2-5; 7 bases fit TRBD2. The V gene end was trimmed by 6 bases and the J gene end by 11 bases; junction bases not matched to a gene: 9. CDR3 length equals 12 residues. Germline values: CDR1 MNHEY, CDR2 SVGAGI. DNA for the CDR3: TGTGCCAGCAGGGGTTGGGGGGGAGAGCAGTACTTC. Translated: CASRGWGGEQYF.

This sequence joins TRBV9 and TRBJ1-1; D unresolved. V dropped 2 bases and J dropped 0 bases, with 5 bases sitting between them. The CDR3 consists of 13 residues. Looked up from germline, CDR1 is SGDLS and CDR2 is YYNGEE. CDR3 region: CASSVDLNTEAFF. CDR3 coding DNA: TGTGCCAGCAGCGTGGACTTGAACACTGAAGCTTTCTTT.

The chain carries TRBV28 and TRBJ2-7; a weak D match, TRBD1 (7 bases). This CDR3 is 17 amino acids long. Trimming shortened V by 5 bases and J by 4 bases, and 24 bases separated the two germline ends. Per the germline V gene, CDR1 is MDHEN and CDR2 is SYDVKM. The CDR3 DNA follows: TGTGCCAGCAGTGTACATCAGGGGGGTCCTAGCGCTTACGAGCAGTACTTC. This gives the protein CASSVHQGGPSAYEQYF. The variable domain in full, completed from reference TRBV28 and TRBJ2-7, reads DVKVTQSSRYLVKRTGEKVFLECVQDMDHENMFWYRQDPGLGLRLIYFSYDVKMKEKGDIPEGYSVSREKKERFSLILESASTNQTSMYLCASSVHQGGPSAYEQYFGPGTRLTVT.

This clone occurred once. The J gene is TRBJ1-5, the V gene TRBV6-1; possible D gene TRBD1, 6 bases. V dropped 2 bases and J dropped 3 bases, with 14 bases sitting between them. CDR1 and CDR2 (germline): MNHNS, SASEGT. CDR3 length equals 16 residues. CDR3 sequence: CASSEWDNSFNQPQHF. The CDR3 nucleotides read TGTGCCAGCAGTGAATGGGACAATTCTTTCAATCAGCCCCAGCATTTT.

In DNA, the CDR3 is TGTGCCAGCAGCTTGGTTACAGGGGGGGTTGGCTACACCTTC. Protein: CASSLVTGGVGYTF. The rearrangement joins TRBV5-6 to TRBJ1-2, with 8 bases that match TRBD1. This CDR3 has 14 residues. V lost 0 bases, J lost 7 bases, and 5 bases stayed unmatched. Germline V gives CDR1 SGHDT, CDR2 YYEEEE.

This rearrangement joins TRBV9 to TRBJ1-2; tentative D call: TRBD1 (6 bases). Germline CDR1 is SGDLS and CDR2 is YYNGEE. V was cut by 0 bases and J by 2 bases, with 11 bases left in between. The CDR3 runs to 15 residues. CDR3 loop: CASSVGKGGNYGYTF. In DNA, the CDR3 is TGTGCCAGCAGCGTAGGTAAAGGGGGAAACTATGGCTACACCTTC.